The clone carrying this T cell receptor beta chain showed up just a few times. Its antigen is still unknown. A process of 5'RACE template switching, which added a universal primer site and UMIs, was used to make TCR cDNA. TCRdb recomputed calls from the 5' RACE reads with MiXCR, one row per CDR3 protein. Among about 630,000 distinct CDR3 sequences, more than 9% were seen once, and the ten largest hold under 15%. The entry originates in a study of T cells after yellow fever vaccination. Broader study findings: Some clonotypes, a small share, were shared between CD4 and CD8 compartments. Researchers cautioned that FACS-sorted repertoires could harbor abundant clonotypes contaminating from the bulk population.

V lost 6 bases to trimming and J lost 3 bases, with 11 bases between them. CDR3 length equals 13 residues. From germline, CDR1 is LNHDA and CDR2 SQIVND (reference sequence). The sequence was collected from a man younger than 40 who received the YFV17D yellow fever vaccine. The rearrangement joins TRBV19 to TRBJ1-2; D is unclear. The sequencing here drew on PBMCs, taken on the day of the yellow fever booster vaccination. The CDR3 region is CASRRQDDYGYTF. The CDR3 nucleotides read TGTGCCAGTAGGCGCCAAGATGACTATGGCTACACCTTC.